This TCR beta chain is from a study of T cell responses to AZD1222 COVID-19 vaccine. Study-wide results and caveats: Regions 160-218 and 743-854 dominated among vaccine-associated CD4 TCRs spanning spike. The sample set comprised mostly white British donors with more females, and clonal diversity was possibly underestimated. Among spike-specific TCRs, nearly half reportedly target unmutated variant regions.

Second-dose groups at about 4 or about 12 weeks were pooled. This CDR3 comprises 15 residues. The germline CDR1 and CDR2 sequences are ENHRY and SYGVKD. The V gene lost 2 bases and the J gene lost 2 bases, with 10 bases spanning the gap. Sequenced by immunoSEQ multiplex PCR; TCRdb stores in-frame clones only, minus some. The table lists some 140,000 clones, 80% to 95% of them singletons. In the case of this clone: Its antigen is undetermined.

This chain connects TRBV10-3 to TRBJ1-3; tentatively, D is TRBD1 (6 bases). This clonotype originated in an adult who received the AZD1222 COVID-19 vaccine. This specimen was peripheral blood, taken 28 days after the second AZD1222 dose. CDR3 sequence: CAISETTGAGNTIYF. As DNA, the CDR3 is TGTGCCATCAGTGAGACGACAGGCGCTGGAAACACCATATATTTT.